The next 25 T cell receptor beta chains were all read from a single sample in a study of shared clonotypes between healthy human individuals. Sequencing was performed with immunoSEQ multiplex PCR; in TCRdb, only in-frame clones are kept and a portion is missing. Altogether approximately 500,000 clones are present, over 75% being singletons, with the ten largest covering roughly an eighth. Sequenced sample: PBMCs. The receptors originated from a middle-aged woman in good health. Some clones in this sample may be carry-over from other donors' samples.

The chain carries TRBV5-1 and TRBJ1-5, with 9 bases that match TRBD1. The CDR3 spans 15 residues. Germline V gene data show CDR1 as SGHRS and CDR2 as YFSETQ. V shed 4 bases, J shed 4 bases, and the junction held 6 bases outside the gene matches. CDR3 sequence reads: CASSLQGARNQPQHF. DNA for the CDR3: TGCGCCAGCAGCCTACAGGGGGCGCGGAATCAGCCCCAGCATTTT.

The gene calls are TRBV6-5 and TRBJ1-1; 9 positions match TRBD1. The CDR3 consists of 15 residues. Germline CDR1 and CDR2: MNHEY and SVGAGI. V lost 6 bases to trimming and J lost 1 base; unmatched junction nucleotides: 6. The CDR3 nucleotides are TGTGCCAGCAGAAACACAGGGGGCGGGAACACTGAAGCTTTCTTT. Its protein product is CASRNTGGGNTEAFF.

There are a few counts of this clone. The chain combines TRBV4-3 with TRBJ2-7; D is unresolved. V was cut by 0 bases and J by 3 bases, with 9 bases left in between. CDR1 and CDR2 from the germline V gene are LGHNA and YSLEER. CDR3 length equals 14 residues. The CDR3 protein is CASSQDLQVYEQYF. DNA for the CDR3: TGCGCCAGCAGCCAAGATCTCCAGGTCTACGAGCAGTACTTC.

The V gene is TRBV15, the J gene TRBJ2-5; tentative D call: TRBD1 (5 bases). The CDR3 spans 13 residues. Germline CDR1 is LNHNV and CDR2 is YYDKDF (reference sequence). Trimming took 4 bases from V and 5 from J, leaving 11 bases between them. The CDR3 DNA reads TGTGCCACCAGCATTCAGGGCGGCGAGACCCAGTACTTC. This translates into CATSIQGGETQYF.

With respect to this clone: No conserved phenylalanine or tryptophan ends this CDR3, so it is likely a read error. The DNA is omitted, as the CDR3 cannot be located on it reliably, and the CDR3 follows TCRdb's listing. The chain is built from TRBV6-4 and TRBJ2-7; TRBD1, as called in the table, went unchecked against the DNA. Germline CDR1 MRHNA, CDR2 SNTAGT. The CDR3 length is 9 residues, termini included. The CDR3 reads CASPRGHGA.

V and J are TRBV14 and TRBJ2-1, with 9 bases identical to TRBD2. This CDR3 has 17 amino acids. From germline, CDR1 is SGHDN and CDR2 FVKESK. V lost 5 bases and J lost 3; bases outside the gene matches: 11. The CDR3 here is CASSKVRSGRNYNEQFF. The CDR3 DNA reads as TGTGCCAGCAGCAAAGTACGAAGCGGGAGGAACTACAATGAGCAGTTCTTC.

V usage is TRBV4-1 and J usage is TRBJ1-2, with D unclear. Germline V CDR1 and CDR2: MGHRA, YSYEKL. The CDR3 spans 15 residues. The V and J ends lost 1 base and 0 bases respectively, with 9 bases between them. CDR3 nucleotide sequence: TGCGCCAGCAGCCAAGGGGCCCTGACTAACTATGGCTACACCTTC. Its translation is CASSQGALTNYGYTF.

The rearrangement joins TRBV28 to TRBJ1-5, with D unclear. The germline V gene encodes CDR1 MDHEN and CDR2 SYDVKM. CDR3 length equals 13 residues. V lost 11 bases and J 7 bases, leaving 18 bases between the germline ends. As DNA, the CDR3 is TGTGCCTCCGAGGGTGGGGTTGGACAGCCCCAGCATTTT. This gives the protein CASEGGVGQPQHF.

In this sample, this clone turned up once. The chain combines TRBV5-1 with TRBJ2-7; 7 bases map to TRBD1. V was pared by 3 bases and J by 1 base, with 1 base of the junction left unmatched. Germline CDR1 is SGHRS and CDR2 is YFSETQ. This CDR3 region has 13 residues. In DNA, the CDR3 is TGCGCCAGCAGCTCGGGACAGTCCTACGAGCAGTACTTC. This codes for CASSSGQSYEQYF.

This clone was picked up a small number of times. This chain connects TRBV9 to TRBJ1-1, with D unresolved. Trimming removed 0 bases from V and 1 base from J, with 10 bases in between. Germline lookup yields CDR1 SGDLS and CDR2 YYNGEE. This CDR3 spans 15 amino acids. The CDR3 spells CASSVDSLANTEAFF. For the CDR3, the DNA is TGTGCCAGCAGCGTAGATAGTTTGGCGAACACTGAAGCTTTCTTT. Full variable domain (outside the CDR3, taken from reference TRBV9 and TRBJ1-1): DSGVTQTPKHLITATGQRVTLRCSPRSGDLSVYWYQQSLDQGLQFLIQYYNGEERAKGNILERFSAQQFPDLHSELNLSSLELGDSALYFCASSVDSLANTEAFFGQGTRLTVV.

The chain couples TRBV25-1 to TRBJ2-7; no reliable D call. With 5 bases removed from V and 3 bases from J, the gap between germline ends came to 17 bases. The CDR3 spans 15 residues. Germline V gene sequence: CDR1 MGHDK, CDR2 SYGVNS. CDR3 loop: CASSPHGQRVYEQYF. The CDR3 DNA reads TGTGCCAGCAGTCCCCACGGGCAGAGAGTCTACGAGCAGTACTTC.

The chain combines TRBV7-8 with TRBJ2-2; D is uncertain. The CDR3 runs to 18 residues. The germline V and J ends were trimmed by 2 bases and 0 bases, with 16 bases remaining between them. Germline CDR1 SGHVS, CDR2 FQNEAQ. The CDR3 DNA reads as TGTGCCAGCAGCTTATTCCCAATCAGTCGGGCGAACACCGGGGAGCTGTTTTTT. Residues: CASSLFPISRANTGELFF.

This rearrangement joins TRBV11-3 to TRBJ2-2, with D possibly matching TRBD1 (6 bases). The V end lost 2 bases, the J end lost 1 base, and 8 bases lay between the germline ends. The CDR3 runs to 15 residues. Germline V gives CDR1 SGHNT, CDR2 YENEEA. DNA of the CDR3: TGTGCCAGCAGCTTATTGACAGGGAACACCGGGGAGCTGTTTTTT. Translating gives CASSLLTGNTGELFF.

This clone was seen just once. The chain joins TRBV2 to TRBJ2-2; 11 bases match TRBD2. The CDR3 extends over 16 amino acids. The germline V gene encodes CDR1 SNHLY and CDR2 FYNNEI. The V gene end was trimmed by 6 bases and the J gene end by 0 bases; junction bases not matched to a gene: 3. DNA of the CDR3: TGTGCCAGCAGGGGACTAGCGGTCCCGAACACCGGGGAGCTGTTTTTT. Translated: CASRGLAVPNTGELFF.

The chain couples TRBV5-1 to TRBJ2-5; 11 positions agree with TRBD1. CDR1 is SGHRS and CDR2 is YFSETQ in the germline V gene. The junction had 7 bases not matched to a gene; V was cut back by 4 bases and J by 5 bases. The CDR3 spans 15 residues. The CDR3 DNA is TGCGCCAGCAGCCCGGACAGGGGGCGGGTGGAGACCCAGTACTTC. Residues: CASSPDRGRVETQYF.

In its sample, this clone was seen many times. This sequence joins TRBV11-2 and TRBJ2-3; 7 nucleotides match TRBD1. J gave up 6 bases and V 0 bases, and 6 bases lay outside the gene matches. This CDR3 has 15 amino acids. Germline values: CDR1 SGHAT, CDR2 FQNNGV. The CDR3 coding sequence is TGTGCCAGCAGCTTAGACTCAGGGGGTGGGGATACGCAGTATTTT. Protein sequence: CASSLDSGGGDTQYF.

The chain links TRBV5-5 to TRBJ2-7, with a tentative D call TRBD1 (6 bases). CDR3 length equals 15 residues. Trimming pared 0 bases from V and 6 bases from J, leaving 16 bases between. Germline values: CDR1 SGHKS, CDR2 YYEKEE (reference sequence). DNA for the CDR3: TGTGCCAGCAGCTTGGTTTTCAGGGGAACGGGCGAGCAGTACTTC. It translates to CASSLVFRGTGEQYF.

On this clone: A much larger clone lies a single base off, so this may be a read error. The chain has TRBV29-1 and TRBJ1-2; no definite D call. The length of the CDR3 is 14 residues. Trimming took 0 bases from V and 8 from J, leaving 16 bases between them. The germline gives CDR1 SQVTM, CDR2 ANQGSEA. CDR3 coding DNA: TGCAGCGTTGAAGAAACAACCGGCCCCCGGGGCTACACCTTC. Amino acids: CSVEETTGPRGYTF.

This clone has a handful of counts. This chain joins TRBV5-1 and TRBJ2-1; 9 bases align to TRBD1. This CDR3 region has 16 residues. Germline values: CDR1 SGHRS, CDR2 YFSETQ. V trimming: 0 bases; J trimming: 5 bases; junction bases outside the gene matches: 6. Written as DNA, the CDR3 is TGCGCCAGCAGCTTGGAGGGACAGGGAGGCCACAATGAGCAGTTCTTC. Translated, it gives CASSLEGQGGHNEQFF.

This clone was observed a handful of times. This sample includes further DNA sequences coding for the same CDR3. The V gene is TRBV9, the J gene TRBJ1-3, with TRBD1 matching over 7 bases. In germline, CDR1 is SGDLS, CDR2 YYNGEE. J was trimmed by 4 bases and V by 0 bases; bases with no gene match: 4. This CDR3 contains 15 residues. The CDR3 loop is CASSVEGARGNTIYF. CDR3 coding DNA: TGTGCCAGCAGCGTAGAGGGGGCGCGAGGAAACACCATATATTTT.

The chain combines TRBV18 with TRBJ1-2, with D uncertain. Germline CDR1 is KGHSH and CDR2 is LQKENI. V was shortened by 3 bases and J by 4 bases, with 18 bases between the two germline ends. This CDR3 contains 16 residues. CDR3 protein: CASSPDLKDGLYGYTF. The CDR3 nucleotides read TGTGCCAGCTCACCCGATCTCAAGGACGGGCTCTATGGCTACACCTTC.

The gene calls are TRBV7-9 and TRBJ1-1, with D uncertain. Germline V gene sequence: CDR1 SEHNR, CDR2 FQNEAQ (reference sequence). This CDR3 spans 12 amino acids. Trimming shortened V by 7 bases and J by 4 bases, and 10 bases separated the two germline ends. CDR3 bases: TGTGCCAGCACCCTAGTGGGCACTGAAGCTTTCTTT. It specifies CASTLVGTEAFF.

The chain links TRBV15 to TRBJ2-1; D may be TRBD2 (6 bases). The CDR3 extends over 15 amino acids. Germline V gene sequence: CDR1 LNHNV, CDR2 YYDKDF (reference sequence). V was pared by 1 base and J by 6 bases, with 13 bases between. Written as DNA, the CDR3 is TGTGCCACCAGCAGAGGGAATAGCGGACGCAATGAGCAGTTCTTC. The encoded protein is CATSRGNSGRNEQFF.

The V call is TRBV27, the J call TRBJ2-7; perhaps TRBD1 as D (6 bases). With 5 bases removed from V and 0 bases from J, the gap between germline ends came to 14 bases. Germline CDR1 reads MNHEY; CDR2 reads SMNVEV (reference sequence). This CDR3 has 15 amino acids. The CDR3 coding sequence is TGTGCCAGCAGTGTCTCAGGGGCAAGCTCCTACGAGCAGTACTTC. Protein: CASSVSGASSYEQYF.

The chain has TRBV5-1 and TRBJ2-5, with TRBD1 identical over 9 bases. Germline CDR1 SGHRS, CDR2 YFSETQ. The CDR3 contains 14 residues. With 1 base clipped from V and 3 bases from J, the junction kept 1 base outside the gene matches. For the CDR3, the DNA is TGCGCCAGCAGCTTGACAGGGGGCGAAGAGACCCAGTACTTC. It translates to CASSLTGGEETQYF.